The 5 T cell receptor beta chains below all came from one sample that was sequenced in a study of cytomegalovirus exposure and HLA in healthy donors (dated by TCRdb to about 2017). Library construction relied on the immunoSEQ multiplex PCR assay. A mixture of 60 forward primers for TCR Vbeta segments and 13 reverse primers for TCR Jbeta segments was used in the multiplex PCR. TCRdb obtained this table from immuneACCESS and retained in-frame rearrangements with V and J assigned. These tables miss some clones; where compared with another copy, unresolved V genes account for less than half of the shortfall, and the remainder is unexplained. Across this sample there are 95,000 to 150,000 clones, with approximately 79% seen only once. The ten largest clones capture 3.5% to 4.5% of the sample. The sequenced material came from PBMCs. Receptors were obtained from a young man in good health and CMV-seronegative.

This clone was detected only a few times. This chain links TRBV2 with TRBJ1-1; D gene unclear. The CDR3 has 13 amino acids. The germline V gene encodes CDR1 SNHLY and CDR2 FYNNEI. Trimming pared 7 bases from V and 1 base from J, leaving 10 bases between. The CDR3 DNA reads TGTGCCAGCATAGAGGAGCCGAACACTGAAGCTTTCTTT. This gives the protein CASIEEPNTEAFF.

V and J are TRBV4-2 and TRBJ2-5; weak D call: TRBD1 (5 bases). The CDR3 totals 13 residues. Looked up from germline, CDR1 is LGHNA and CDR2 is YNFKEQ. The V gene lost 2 bases and the J gene lost 5 bases, with 9 bases spanning the gap. CDR3 sequence reads: CASSQTTGETQYF. The CDR3 DNA is TGTGCCAGCAGCCAAACAACAGGCGAGACCCAGTACTTC.

This chain connects TRBV28 to TRBJ1-5; 7 bases align to TRBD1. This CDR3 is built from 16 residues. The junction had 10 bases not matched to a gene; V was cut back by 6 bases and J by 2 bases. Germline CDR1 reads MDHEN; CDR2 reads SYDVKM. The CDR3 nucleotides are TGTGCCAGCAGCCGATTCCAGGGGGAAGGCAATCAGCCCCAGCATTTT. Its translation: CASSRFQGEGNQPQHF.

The chain joins TRBV5-4 to TRBJ2-3, with 8 bases that match TRBD2. Germline CDR1 is SGHNT and CDR2 is YYREEE (reference sequence). The CDR3 runs to 15 residues. Trimming at V came to 4 bases and at J to 6 bases, leaving 10 bases not matched to a gene. CDR3 loop: CASSPKSGGPDTQYF. CDR3 DNA: TGTGCCAGCAGCCCGAAGAGCGGGGGCCCGGATACGCAGTATTTT.

The genes are TRBV19 and TRBJ2-4; 9 nucleotides line up with TRBD1. From germline, CDR1 is LNHDA and CDR2 SQIVND (reference sequence). This CDR3 region has 16 residues. After removal of 5 bases from V and 3 bases from J, the junction contained 8 bases not matched to a gene. This chain's CDR3 is CASSSRTGEGKNIQYF. The CDR3 DNA reads TGTGCCAGTAGTTCCCGGACAGGGGAAGGCAAAAACATTCAGTACTTC.